A selection of T cell receptor beta chains follows, all from one sample in a study of response to subunit inactivated influenza vaccine. MiXCR was run by TCRdb on the RT-PCR reads, yielding one entry per CDR3 protein. The sample lists roughly 500,000 distinct CDR3 sequences, 16% occurring once. Sequenced here: CD4+ T cells sorted from PBMCs, sampled about 23 months after vaccination. The receptor set was obtained from a man aged 50 to 69 who received an inactivated influenza vaccine. The CDR3 runs from the conserved cysteine through the conserved F or W. The D gene is left open where the match is weak. Rows may omit the clone size; those that give it use once, few, many or a size class.

j_gene	abundance	d_gene	v_gene	CDR3aa	CDR3nt
TRBJ2-5	-	-	TRBV30	CAWSVMRQGGRFGRIETQYF	TGTGCCTGGAGTGTAATGAGGCAGGGGGGAAGGTTTGGAAGGATCGAGACCCAGTACTTC
TRBJ2-3	-	TRBD2	TRBV5-6	CASSLWGGTQYF	TGTGCCAGCAGCTTGTGGGGGGGTACGCAGTATTTT
TRBJ2-1	many	-	TRBV2	CASNPGTSYNEQFF	TGTGCCAGCAACCCCGGGACTTCCTACAATGAGCAGTTCTTC
TRBJ2-3	-	TRBD2	TRBV7-7	CASSSGLAGGDTQYF	TGTGCCAGCAGCTCGGGACTAGCGGGAGGAGATACGCAGTATTTT
TRBJ2-3	many	-	TRBV29-1	CSVEDPLASRAGGTDTQYF	TGCAGCGTTGAAGACCCCCTAGCGTCCAGGGCGGGTGGCACAGATACGCAGTATTTT
TRBJ1-1	many	-	TRBV15	CATSRVGQSNTEAFF	TGTGCCACCAGCAGAGTAGGACAGTCGAACACTGAAGCTTTCTTT
TRBJ2-7	many	TRBD1	TRBV5-1	CASSRDGMGQETYEQYF	TGCGCCAGCAGCCGAGACGGAATGGGACAGGAGACCTACGAGCAGTACTTC
TRBJ2-3	-	-	TRBV7-2	CASSSEAYTDTQYF	TGTGCCAGCAGCTCAGAGGCGTACACAGATACGCAGTATTTT
TRBJ2-1	-	-	TRBV5-1	CASSLATANEQFF	TGCGCCAGCAGCTTGGCCACGGCCAATGAGCAGTTCTTC
TRBJ1-1	-	-	TRBV19	CASSISLYSLGNTEAFF	TGTGCCAGTAGTATCAGCCTTTACAGTCTGGGGAACACTGAAGCTTTCTTT
TRBJ2-7	many	-	TRBV6-2/TRBV6-3	CASSDRTLISYEQYF	TGTGCCAGCAGTGATCGAACACTCATCTCCTACGAGCAGTACTTC
TRBJ2-2	many	TRBD1	TRBV12-3/TRBV12-4	CASSFYRDSGELFF	TGTGCCAGCAGTTTCTATAGGGACAGCGGGGAGCTGTTTTTT
TRBJ1-6	many	-	TRBV12-3/TRBV12-4	CASAEAGSPLHF	TGTGCCAGCGCCGAGGCAGGATCACCCCTCCACTTT
TRBJ2-2	few	-	TRBV7-2	CASSLGPSNTGELFF	TGTGCCAGCAGCTTAGGCCCCTCGAACACCGGGGAGCTGTTTTTT
TRBJ1-4	few	-	TRBV18	CASSPGSEKLFF	TGTGCCAGCTCACCGGGGTCTGAAAAACTGTTTTTT
TRBJ2-2	-	-	TRBV9	CASSPSGLPGTGELFF	TGTGCCAGCAGCCCCTCTGGGCTTCCAGGTACCGGGGAGCTGTTTTTT
TRBJ2-7	-	TRBD2	TRBV28	CASTKTSVTYEQYF	TGTGCCAGCACCAAGACTAGCGTGACCTACGAGCAGTACTTC
TRBJ1-5	few	TRBD1	TRBV12-3/TRBV12-4	CASRPGGTPAQHF	TGTGCCAGCAGGCCAGGGGGCACCCCCGCCCAGCATTTT
TRBJ2-5	-	TRBD1	TRBV11-2	CASGPINRGSRPQETQYF	TGTGCCAGCGGCCCCATTAACAGGGGGTCAAGACCTCAAGAGACCCAGTACTTC
TRBJ1-6	few	TRBD1	TRBV4-3	CASSQDVMTGGFRNSPLHF	TGCGCCAGCAGCCAAGATGTTATGACAGGGGGCTTTCGGAATTCACCCCTCCACTTT
TRBJ1-5	many	-	TRBV7-2	CASSLWGGNQPQHF	TGTGCCAGCAGCTTATGGGGTGGCAATCAGCCCCAGCATTTT
TRBJ2-2	-	-	TRBV6-1	CASSTRTDDGELFF	TGTGCCAGCAGTACCCGGACAGATGACGGGGAGCTGTTTTTT
TRBJ2-1	many	-	TRBV19	CASSSRVHTYNEQFF	TGTGCCAGTAGCAGTAGAGTACATACTTACAATGAGCAGTTCTTC
TRBJ2-5	-	-	TRBV6-5	CASSYGGPVETQYF	TGTGCCAGCAGTTATGGGGGGCCGGTGGAGACCCAGTACTTC
TRBJ2-5	-	-	TRBV4-1	CASSQAGVRETQYF	TGCGCCAGCAGCCAGGCAGGGGTGAGAGAGACCCAGTACTTC
TRBJ2-1	few	-	TRBV29-1	CSAFHRGQRGLQFF	TGCAGCGCCTTTCACAGGGGACAGCGGGGATTACAGTTCTTC
TRBJ2-1	few	TRBD2	TRBV5-1	CASSPQPGLAGNKEQFF	TGCGCCAGCAGCCCCCAACCGGGACTAGCGGGAAATAAGGAGCAGTTCTTC
TRBJ2-7	few	TRBD1	TRBV6-2/TRBV6-3	CASSSRQGSVYEQYF	TGTGCCAGCAGTTCTCGACAGGGGAGTGTCTACGAGCAGTACTTC
TRBJ1-5	-	-	TRBV30	CACDGSGNQPQHF	TGTGCCTGCGACGGTTCGGGCAATCAGCCCCAGCATTTT
TRBJ2-6	-	TRBD1	TRBV6-5	CASSYSGTRTGDGANVLTF	TGTGCCAGCAGTTACTCGGGTACCCGCACAGGGGATGGGGCCAACGTCCTGACTTTC
TRBJ1-1	-	-	TRBV5-5	CASSLEFHLSEAFF	TGTGCCAGCAGCTTGGAGTTTCATTTATCTGAAGCTTTCTTT
TRBJ1-5	-	-	TRBV5-6	CASSLGAKQPQHF	TGTGCCAGCAGCTTGGGGGCTAAACAGCCCCAGCATTTT
TRBJ2-2	-	TRBD2	TRBV11-1	CASSLGDTRASGNTGELFF	TGTGCCAGCAGCTTAGGGGATACGAGGGCTAGCGGAAACACCGGGGAGCTGTTTTTT
TRBJ1-1	-	TRBD1	TRBV20-1	CSARQGINTEAFF	TGCAGTGCCAGACAGGGGATCAACACTGAAGCTTTCTTT
TRBJ2-1	many	-	TRBV30	CAWSVGRRATSYNEQFF	TGTGCCTGGAGTGTAGGTCGGCGGGCGACCTCCTACAATGAGCAGTTCTTC
TRBJ2-7	-	TRBD1	TRBV20-1	CSARDGQGAYEQYF	TGCAGTGCTAGAGATGGGCAGGGGGCCTACGAGCAGTACTTC
TRBJ1-1	-	-	TRBV18	CASSLDINTEAFF	TGTGCCAGCTCGCTCGACATCAACACTGAAGCTTTCTTT
TRBJ1-6	many	-	TRBV4-3	CASSQELDGGALHF	TGCGCCAGCAGCCAAGAACTAGACGGGGGAGCCCTCCACTTT
TRBJ2-1	few	TRBD2	TRBV5-1	CASSFGSAGVDEQFF	TGCGCCAGCAGCTTCGGGTCGGCGGGAGTCGATGAGCAGTTCTTC
TRBJ2-3	-	-	TRBV15	CATGTASTDTQYF	TGTGCCACCGGCACAGCTAGTACAGATACGCAGTATTTT
TRBJ2-7	-	TRBD1	TRBV20-1	CSAGQAPGYEQYF	TGCAGTGCTGGACAGGCTCCGGGGTACGAGCAGTACTTC
TRBJ2-1	few	-	TRBV6-1	CASTRSGARDNEQFF	TGTGCCAGCACCCGATCAGGGGCGAGGGACAATGAGCAGTTCTTC
TRBJ2-1	few	-	TRBV5-1	CASSSGSGNEQFF	TGCGCCAGCAGCTCGGGGTCCGGCAATGAGCAGTTCTTC
TRBJ2-3	few	-	TRBV7-2	CASSRTFPADTQYF	TGTGCCAGCAGCCGCACATTCCCGGCCGATACGCAGTATTTT
TRBJ2-1	few	-	TRBV3-1	CASSQDFVPRDEQFF	TGTGCCAGCAGCCAAGATTTCGTCCCGCGGGATGAGCAGTTCTTC
TRBJ2-3	-	-	TRBV20-1	CSASSRNTDTQYF	TGCAGTGCTAGTAGCCGGAACACAGATACGCAGTATTTT
TRBJ2-7	-	-	TRBV3-1	CASSQTRSYEQYF	TGTGCCAGCAGCCAGACAAGGAGCTACGAGCAGTACTTC
TRBJ1-1	many	-	TRBV5-1	CASSFQQGQTEAFF	TGCGCCAGCAGCTTTCAGCAGGGGCAGACTGAAGCTTTCTTT
TRBJ2-1	few	-	TRBV5-1	CASTQSGVAYNEQFF	TGCGCCAGCACCCAGTCGGGAGTCGCCTACAATGAGCAGTTCTTC
TRBJ2-3	many	-	TRBV27	CASSLRRQGDGVDTQYF	TGTGCCAGCAGCTTACGACGCCAGGGAGATGGTGTCGATACGCAGTATTTT